This TCR beta chain was sequenced for a study of blood T cell repertoires in COVID-19. Looked up from germline, CDR1 is MNHEY and CDR2 is SVGEGT. V shed 4 bases, J shed 2 bases, and the junction held 1 base outside the gene matches. The CDR3 is made up of 14 amino acids. Generated by immunoSEQ multiplex PCR, the TCRdb table keeps only in-frame clones and is missing some. Of about 160,000 clones in the sample, about 85% were seen once. The V call is TRBV6-2 or TRBV6-3, the J call TRBJ1-2; 10 nucleotides agree with TRBD1. The specimen sequenced was peripheral blood. The TCR originated in a woman aged 45-60 years with COVID-19, enrolled during active disease. CDR3 nucleotides: TGTGCCAGCAGTTTGGACAGGGGGAACTATGGCTACACCTTC. Its protein product is CASSLDRGNYGYTF.